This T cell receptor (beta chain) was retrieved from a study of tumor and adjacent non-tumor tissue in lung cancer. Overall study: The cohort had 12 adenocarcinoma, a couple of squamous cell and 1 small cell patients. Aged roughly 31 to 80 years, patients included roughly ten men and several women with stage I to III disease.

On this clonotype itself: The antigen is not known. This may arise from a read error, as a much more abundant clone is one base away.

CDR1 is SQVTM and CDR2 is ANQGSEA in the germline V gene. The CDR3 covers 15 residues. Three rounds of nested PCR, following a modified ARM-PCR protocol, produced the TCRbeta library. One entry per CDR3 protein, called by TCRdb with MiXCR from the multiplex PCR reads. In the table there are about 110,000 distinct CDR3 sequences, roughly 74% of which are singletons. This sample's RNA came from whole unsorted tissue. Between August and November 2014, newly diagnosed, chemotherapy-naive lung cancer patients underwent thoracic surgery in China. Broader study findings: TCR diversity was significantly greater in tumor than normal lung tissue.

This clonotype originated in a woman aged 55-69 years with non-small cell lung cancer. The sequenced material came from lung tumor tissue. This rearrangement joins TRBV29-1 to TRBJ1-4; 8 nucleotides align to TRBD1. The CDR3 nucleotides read TGCATCGCCGGACAGGGCTCTCCAACTAATGAAAAACTGTTTTTT. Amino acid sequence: CIAGQGSPTNEKLFF.